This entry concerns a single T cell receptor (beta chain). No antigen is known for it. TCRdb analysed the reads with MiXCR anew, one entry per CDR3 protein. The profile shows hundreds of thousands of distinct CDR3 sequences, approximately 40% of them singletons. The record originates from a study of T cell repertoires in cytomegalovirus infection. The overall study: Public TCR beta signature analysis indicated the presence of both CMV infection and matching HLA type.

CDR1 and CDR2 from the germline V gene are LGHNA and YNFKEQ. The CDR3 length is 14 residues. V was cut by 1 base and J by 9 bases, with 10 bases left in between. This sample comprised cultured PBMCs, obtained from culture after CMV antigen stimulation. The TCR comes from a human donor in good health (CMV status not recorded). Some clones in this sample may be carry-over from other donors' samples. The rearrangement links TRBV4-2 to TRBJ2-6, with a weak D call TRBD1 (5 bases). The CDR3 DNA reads TGTGCCAGCAGCCAAGCGGACAAGGGCAACGTCCTGACTTTC. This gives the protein CASSQADKGNVLTF.